The source of this TCR beta chain is a study of blood T cell repertoires in COVID-19. Looking at the study overall: The United States, Italy and Spain were the sources of the acute and convalescent COVID-19 samples. From T cells, B-cell-depleted T cells, or PBMCs came the material, which was cDNA or gDNA.

Original methodology: Reference gene primer amplification in the assay estimated nucleated cell counts. Assay: immunoSEQ multiplex PCR; the TCRdb copy retains only in-frame clones and omits some. V, J and clone size were drawn from that table, and D and trimming were deduced from the DNA. The table lists 20,000 to 30,000 clones, approximately 85% of them singletons, with about 9% in the top ten. The ends lost 2 bases at V and 3 bases at J; junction bases unmatched: 12. CDR3 length: 17 amino acids. Germline-derived CDR1 and CDR2 are ENHRY and SYGVKD. The sample consisted of peripheral blood. This sequence joins TRBV10-3 and TRBJ2-5; 7 bases are shared with TRBD1. The TCR comes from a human donor in a cohort sampled during active COVID-19. The CDR3 DNA reads TGTGCCATCAGTGAGCCTAGGGTGGGGACAGTAGAAGAGACCCAGTACTTC. It encodes CAISEPRVGTVEETQYF.